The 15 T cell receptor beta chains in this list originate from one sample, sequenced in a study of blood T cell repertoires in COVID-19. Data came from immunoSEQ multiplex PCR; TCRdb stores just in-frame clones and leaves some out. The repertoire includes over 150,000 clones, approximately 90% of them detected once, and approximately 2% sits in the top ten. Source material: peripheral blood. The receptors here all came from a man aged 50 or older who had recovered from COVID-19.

CDR3 protein: CASTPSRGGTQYF. CDR3 sequence (DNA): TGTGCCAGCACCCCGAGTAGGGGGGGGACCCAGTACTTC. The chain recombines TRBV28 with TRBJ2-5, with a possible D match to TRBD2 (7 bases). The CDR3 length is 13 residues. Trimming shortened V by 7 bases and J by 7 bases, and 16 bases separated the two germline ends. Per the germline V gene, CDR1 is MDHEN and CDR2 is SYDVKM.

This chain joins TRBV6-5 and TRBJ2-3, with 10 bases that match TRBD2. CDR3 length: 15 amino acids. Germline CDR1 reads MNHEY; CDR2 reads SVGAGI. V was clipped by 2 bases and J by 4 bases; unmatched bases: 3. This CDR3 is CASSYRAGGPDTQYF. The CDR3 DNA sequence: TGTGCCAGCAGTTACAGAGCGGGAGGGCCAGATACGCAGTATTTT.

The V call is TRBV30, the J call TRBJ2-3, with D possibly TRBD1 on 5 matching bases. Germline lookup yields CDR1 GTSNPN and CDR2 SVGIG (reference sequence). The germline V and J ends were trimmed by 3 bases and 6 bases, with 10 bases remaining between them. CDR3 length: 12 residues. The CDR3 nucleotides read TGTGCCTGGAGGTGGGGCCCGGATACGCAGTATTTT. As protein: CAWRWGPDTQYF.

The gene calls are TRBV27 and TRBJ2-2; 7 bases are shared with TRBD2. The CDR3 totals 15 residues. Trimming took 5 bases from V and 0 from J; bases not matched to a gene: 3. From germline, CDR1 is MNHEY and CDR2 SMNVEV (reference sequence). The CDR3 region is CASSPSGPNTGELFF. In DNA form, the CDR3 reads TGTGCCAGCAGTCCTAGCGGACCGAACACCGGGGAGCTGTTTTTT.

CDR3 sequence (DNA): TGTGCCAGTAGTATAGGGGCAGAGTACAATGAGCAGTTCTTC. Amino acid sequence: CASSIGAEYNEQFF. The genes are TRBV19 and TRBJ2-1, with unresolved D. Between the trimmed V and J ends, which lost 1 base and 4 bases, there was a span of 8 bases. The CDR3 is made up of 14 amino acids. Germline CDR1 and CDR2: LNHDA and SQIVND (reference sequence).

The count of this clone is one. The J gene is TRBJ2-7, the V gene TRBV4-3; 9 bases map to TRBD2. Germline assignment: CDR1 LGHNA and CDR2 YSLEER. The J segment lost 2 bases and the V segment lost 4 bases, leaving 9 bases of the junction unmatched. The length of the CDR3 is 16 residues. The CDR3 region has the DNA TGCGCCAGCAGCCGGGGGCAAGCTAGCGGGACCTACGAGCAGTACTTC. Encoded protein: CASSRGQASGTYEQYF.

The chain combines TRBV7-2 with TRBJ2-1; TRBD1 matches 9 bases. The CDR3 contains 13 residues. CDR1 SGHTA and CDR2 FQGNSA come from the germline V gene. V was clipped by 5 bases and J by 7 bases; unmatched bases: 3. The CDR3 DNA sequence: TGTGCCAGCAGCACGGACAGGGGTAATGAGCAGTTCTTC. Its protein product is CASSTDRGNEQFF.

This CDR3 is CASRTAAGEQFF. DNA of the CDR3: TGTGCCAGCAGGACCGCGGCTGGTGAGCAGTTCTTC. V gene TRBV6-5 combines with J gene TRBJ2-1; no clear D. V was trimmed by 6 bases and J by 9 bases, leaving 12 bases between them. This CDR3 has 12 residues. Germline V gene sequence: CDR1 MNHEY, CDR2 SVGAGI.

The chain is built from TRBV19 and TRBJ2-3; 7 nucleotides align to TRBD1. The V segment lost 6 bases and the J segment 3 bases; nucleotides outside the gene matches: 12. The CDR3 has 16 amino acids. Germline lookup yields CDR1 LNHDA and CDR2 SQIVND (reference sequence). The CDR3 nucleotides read TGTGCCAGTAGCTACCCGGGACAGAGCATTACAGATACGCAGTATTTT. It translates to CASSYPGQSITDTQYF.

CDR3 loop: CASSQQGEHTQYF. The CDR3 DNA sequence: TGTGCCAGCTCCCAACAGGGGGAACATACGCAGTATTTT. V usage is TRBV5-4 and J usage is TRBJ2-3; 8 nucleotides match TRBD1. Per the germline V gene, CDR1 is SGHNT and CDR2 is YYREEE (reference sequence). The CDR3 is 13 residues long. With V trimmed by 7 bases and J by 7 bases, 8 bases remained unmatched. The variable domain in full, with the rest retrieved from reference TRBV5-4 and TRBJ2-3, is ETGVTQSPTHLIKTRGQQVTLRCSSQSGHNTVSWYQQALGQGPQFIFQYYREEENGRGNFPPRFSGLQFPNYSSELNVNALELDDSALYLCASSQQGEHTQYFGPGTRLTVL.

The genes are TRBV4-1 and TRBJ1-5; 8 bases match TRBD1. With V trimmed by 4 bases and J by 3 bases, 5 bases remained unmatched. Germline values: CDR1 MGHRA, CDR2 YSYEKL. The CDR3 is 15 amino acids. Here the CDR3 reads CASSLQTGVNQPQHF. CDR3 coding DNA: TGCGCCAGCAGCCTACAGACAGGGGTCAATCAGCCCCAGCATTTT.

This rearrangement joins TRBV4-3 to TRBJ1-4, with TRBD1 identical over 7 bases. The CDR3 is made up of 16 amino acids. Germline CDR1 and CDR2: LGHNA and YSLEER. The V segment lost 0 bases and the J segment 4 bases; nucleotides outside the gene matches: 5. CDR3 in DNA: TGCGCCAGCAGCCAAGAGGACAGGACAATTAATGAAAAACTGTTTTTT. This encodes CASSQEDRTINEKLFF.

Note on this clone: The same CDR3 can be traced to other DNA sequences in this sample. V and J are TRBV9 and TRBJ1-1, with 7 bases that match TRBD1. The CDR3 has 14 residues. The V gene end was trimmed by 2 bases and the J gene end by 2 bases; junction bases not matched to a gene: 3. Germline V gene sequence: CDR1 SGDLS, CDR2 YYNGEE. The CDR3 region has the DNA TGTGCCAGCAGCGTTGGGACAGCCAACACTGAAGCTTTCTTT. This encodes CASSVGTANTEAFF.

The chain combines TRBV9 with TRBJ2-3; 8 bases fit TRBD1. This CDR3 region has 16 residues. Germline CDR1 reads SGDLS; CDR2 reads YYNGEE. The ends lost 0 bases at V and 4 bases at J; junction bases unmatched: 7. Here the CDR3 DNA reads TGTGCCAGCAGCGTAGTGCTCAGGGGGCGCGCAGATACGCAGTATTTT. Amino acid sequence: CASSVVLRGRADTQYF.

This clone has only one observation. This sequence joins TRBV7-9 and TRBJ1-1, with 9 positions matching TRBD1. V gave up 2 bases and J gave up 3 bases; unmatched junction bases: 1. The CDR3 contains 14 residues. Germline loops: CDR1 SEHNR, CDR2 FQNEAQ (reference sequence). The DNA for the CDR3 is TGTGCCAGCAGCTTAAGGACAGGGGACACTGAAGCTTTCTTT. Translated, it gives CASSLRTGDTEAFF.